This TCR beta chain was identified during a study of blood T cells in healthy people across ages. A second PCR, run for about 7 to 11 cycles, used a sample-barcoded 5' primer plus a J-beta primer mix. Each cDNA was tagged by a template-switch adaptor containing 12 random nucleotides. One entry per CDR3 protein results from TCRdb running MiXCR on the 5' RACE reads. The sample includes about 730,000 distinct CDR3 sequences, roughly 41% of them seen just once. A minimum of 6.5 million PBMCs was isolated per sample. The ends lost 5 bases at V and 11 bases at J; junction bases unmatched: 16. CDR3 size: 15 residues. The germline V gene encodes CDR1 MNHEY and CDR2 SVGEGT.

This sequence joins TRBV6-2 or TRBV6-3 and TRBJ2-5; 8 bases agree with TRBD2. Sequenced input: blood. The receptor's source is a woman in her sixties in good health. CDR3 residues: CASSPGGLAGNEQYF. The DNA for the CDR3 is TGTGCCAGCAGTCCGGGTGGACTAGCTGGTAATGAGCAGTACTTC.